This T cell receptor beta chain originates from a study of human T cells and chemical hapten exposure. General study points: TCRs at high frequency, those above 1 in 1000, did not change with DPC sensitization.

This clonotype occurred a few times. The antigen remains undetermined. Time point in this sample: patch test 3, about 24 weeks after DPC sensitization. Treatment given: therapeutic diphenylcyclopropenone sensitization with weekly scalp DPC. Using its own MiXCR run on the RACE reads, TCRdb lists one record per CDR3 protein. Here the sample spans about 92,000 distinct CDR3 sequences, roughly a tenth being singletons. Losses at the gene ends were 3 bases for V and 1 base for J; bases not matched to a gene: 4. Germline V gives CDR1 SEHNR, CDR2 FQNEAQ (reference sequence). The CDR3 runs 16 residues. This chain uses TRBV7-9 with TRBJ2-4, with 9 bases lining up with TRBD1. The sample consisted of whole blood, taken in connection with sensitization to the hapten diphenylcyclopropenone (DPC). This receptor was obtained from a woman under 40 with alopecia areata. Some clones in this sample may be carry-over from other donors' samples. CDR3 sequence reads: CASSFTGGAAKNIQYF. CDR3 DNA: TGTGCCAGCAGCTTTACAGGGGGCGCTGCCAAAAACATTCAGTACTTC.